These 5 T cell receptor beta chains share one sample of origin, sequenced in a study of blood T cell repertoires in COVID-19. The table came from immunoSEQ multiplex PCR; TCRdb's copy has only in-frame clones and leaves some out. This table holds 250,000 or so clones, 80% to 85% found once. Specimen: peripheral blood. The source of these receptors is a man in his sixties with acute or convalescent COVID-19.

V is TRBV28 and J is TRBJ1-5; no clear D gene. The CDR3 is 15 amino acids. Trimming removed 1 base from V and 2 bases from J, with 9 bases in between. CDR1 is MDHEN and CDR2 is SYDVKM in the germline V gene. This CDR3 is CASSLSSPGNQPQHF. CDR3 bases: TGTGCCAGCAGTTTATCTTCCCCGGGCAATCAGCCCCAGCATTTT.

The CDR3 DNA reads as TGTGCCAGCAGCCCAGGACTAGCGGGGGAGCAGTACTTC. Translating gives CASSPGLAGEQYF. This chain joins TRBV9 and TRBJ2-7; 12 positions match TRBD2. Germline lookup yields CDR1 SGDLS and CDR2 YYNGEE. The CDR3 runs 13 residues. The ends lost 4 bases at V and 7 bases at J; junction bases unmatched: 3.

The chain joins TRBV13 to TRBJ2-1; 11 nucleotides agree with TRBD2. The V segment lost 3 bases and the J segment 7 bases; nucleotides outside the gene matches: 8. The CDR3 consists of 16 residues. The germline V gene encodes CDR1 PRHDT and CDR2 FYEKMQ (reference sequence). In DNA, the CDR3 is TGTGCCAGCAGCTTTGATGGGGGACTAGCGGAAAATGAGCAGTTCTTC. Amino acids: CASSFDGGLAENEQFF. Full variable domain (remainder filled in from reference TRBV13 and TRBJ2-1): AAGVIQSPRHLIKEKRETATLKCYPIPRHDTVYWYQQGPGQDPQFLISFYEKMQSDKGSIPDRFSAQQFSDYHSELNMSSLELGDSALYFCASSFDGGLAENEQFFGPGTRLTVL.

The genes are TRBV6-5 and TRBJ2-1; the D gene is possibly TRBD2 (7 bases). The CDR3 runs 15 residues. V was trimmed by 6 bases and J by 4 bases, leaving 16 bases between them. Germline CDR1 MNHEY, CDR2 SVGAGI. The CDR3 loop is CASSHGGAGYNEQFF. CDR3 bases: TGTGCCAGCAGCCATGGGGGGGCGGGTTACAATGAGCAGTTCTTC.

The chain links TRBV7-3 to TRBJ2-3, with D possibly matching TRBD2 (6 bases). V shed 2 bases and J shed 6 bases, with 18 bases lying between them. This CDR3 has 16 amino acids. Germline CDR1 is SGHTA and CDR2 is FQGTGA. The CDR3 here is CASSLSPGATGDTQYF. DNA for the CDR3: TGTGCCAGCAGCTTATCGCCGGGAGCAACCGGGGATACGCAGTATTTT. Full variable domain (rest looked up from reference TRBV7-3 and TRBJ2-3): GAGVSQTPSNKVTEKGKYVELRCDPISGHTALYWYRQSLGQGPEFLIYFQGTGAADDSGLPNDRFFAVRPEGSVSTLKIQRTERGDSAVYLCASSLSPGATGDTQYFGPGTRLTVL.